This T cell receptor beta chain came from a study of beta chain features in type 1 diabetes. Germline V gene sequence: CDR1 SGHTA, CDR2 FQGNSA. The length of the CDR3 is 14 residues. J lost 6 bases, V lost 5 bases, and 7 bases had no gene match. The study, taken as a whole, reports: Compared to healthy donors, patients appeared to have naive, central memory and Treg TCRB repertoires that were more alike. Reduced insertions and increased deletions marked VDJ junctions in type 1 diabetes patients.

Investigators reverse transcribed all isolated RNA, so they sequenced expressed TCRB transcripts. The average output of naive, central memory and regulatory T cell samples was approximately 3.7 million reads. Profiled with immunoSEQ multiplex PCR; TCRdb holds only in-frame clones, not every one. Of 120,000 to 150,000 clones listed, around 9.3% were seen once; the top ten hold roughly 1.4%. It was one heparinised blood draw, averaging around 120 mL, that each donor gave. The table lists this clone with a few counts. Its antigen remains unknown. What was sequenced was naive CD4+ T cells from blood. The clonotype originates from a man in his late teens or twenties in good health. The chain carries TRBV7-2 and TRBJ1-2; TRBD1 matches at 9 bases. The CDR3 DNA reads as TGTGCCAGCAGCGCCCGGACAGGGGAAAATGGCTACACCTTC. This translates into CASSARTGENGYTF. The variable domain in full, completed from reference TRBV7-2 and TRBJ1-2, reads GAGVSQSPSNKVTEKGKDVELRCDPISGHTALYWYRQSLGQGLEFLIYFQGNSAPDKSGLPSDRFSAERTGGSVSTLTIQRTQQEDSAVYLCASSARTGENGYTFGSGTRLTVV.